This TCR beta chain was captured by sequencing in a study of blood T cell repertoires in COVID-19. Study information: Spain, Italy and the United States supplied samples that represented acute and convalescent COVID-19.

Measured with immunoSEQ multiplex PCR; TCRdb has only the in-frame clones, and not every one. Among roughly 52,000 clones listed, around four fifths were seen once. Trimming shortened V by 4 bases and J by 3 bases, and 14 bases separated the two germline ends. CDR3 length: 15 amino acids. The germline gives CDR1 SGHTS, CDR2 YDEGEE. This clonotype was obtained from a human donor in a cohort sampled during active COVID-19. The sequencing sample was made of peripheral blood. The V and J genes are TRBV5-8 and TRBJ1-5; D not certain. The CDR3 sequence is CASSKDGVSNQPQHF. The CDR3 nucleotides are TGTGCCAGCAGCAAAGACGGGGTTTCCAATCAGCCCCAGCATTTT. Supplemented by reference TRBV5-8 and TRBJ1-5, the full variable domain reads EAGVTQSPTHLIKTRGQQATLRCSPISGHTSVYWYQQALGLGLQFLLWYDEGEERNRGNFPPRFSGRQFPNYSSELNVNALELEDSALYLCASSKDGVSNQPQHFGDGTRLSIL.